This T cell receptor beta chain stems from a study of blood T cells in healthy people across ages. Study observations and caveats: Naive CD4+ cell counts and diversity both ran higher in long-lived than in aged donors. Getting older went along with TCR beta diversity per million T cells dropping roughly linearly.

The CDR3 has 12 residues. Germline CDR1 SEHNR, CDR2 FQNEAQ (reference sequence). Trimming took off 4 bases at V and 9 bases at J, with 10 bases between the two ends. In regard to this clonotype: Its antigen remains unidentified.

The authors ran a second PCR of about 7 to 11 cycles using a sample-barcoded 5' primer and a J-beta primer mix. A single record per CDR3 protein comes from TCRdb applying MiXCR to the 5' RACE reads. The sample lists about 1,500,000 distinct CDR3 sequences, 35% to 45% occurring once. V is TRBV7-9 and J is TRBJ2-1; D may be TRBD1 (5 bases). This receptor was identified in a young woman in good health. The sequenced material came from blood. Here the CDR3 reads CASSSARGEQFF. CDR3 DNA: TGTGCCAGCAGCTCCGCTAGGGGTGAGCAGTTCTTC.